What follows are 17 T cell receptor beta chains derived from one specimen sequenced in a study of T cells in Graves' hyperthyroidism and ophthalmopathy. Researchers amplified the TCR beta CDR3 regions from RNA transcripts. HTBI primers were the set used in a first-round RT-PCR of the TCR CDR3. TCRdb ran MiXCR on the multiplex PCR reads and lists one entry per CDR3 protein. Among about 610,000 distinct CDR3 sequences, over 12% were seen once, and the ten largest hold about 4%. Sequencing used blood. Receptor source: a woman in her 40s with Graves' ophthalmopathy.

This rearrangement joins TRBV7-3 to TRBJ2-2; no clear D. CDR3 length: 15 amino acids. Germline CDR1 SGHTA, CDR2 FQGTGA. Trimming took 5 bases from V and 6 from J, leaving 16 bases between them. CDR3 loop: CASSPAAGEPGELFF. CDR3 in DNA: TGTGCCAGCAGCCCCGCTGCCGGAGAGCCCGGGGAGCTGTTTTTT.

The J gene is TRBJ2-2, the V gene TRBV3-1, with 7 bases fitting TRBD1. Germline CDR1 is LGHDT and CDR2 is YNNKEL (reference sequence). The CDR3 spans 17 residues. After removal of 1 base from V and 5 bases from J, the junction contained 10 bases not matched to a gene. The CDR3 DNA reads as TGTGCCAGCAGCCAAGTTCGGGACAGACCTTGTACCGGGGAGCTGTTTTTT. It translates to CASSQVRDRPCTGELFF.

This clonotype was counted between two and nine times. V usage is TRBV27 and J usage is TRBJ1-5; D perhaps matches TRBD1 (6 bases). V was clipped by 6 bases and J by 2 bases, with 17 bases between them. The V gene's germline CDR1 is MNHEY and CDR2 SMNVEV (reference sequence). The CDR3 is 16 residues long. The CDR3 protein is CASSPVSGAGNQPQHF. DNA of the CDR3: TGTGCCAGCAGCCCCGTTTCAGGGGCTGGCAATCAGCCCCAGCATTTT.

This chain links TRBV29-1 with TRBJ2-5; the match to TRBD1 covers 9 bases. V lost 5 bases, J lost 10 bases, and 11 bases stayed unmatched. CDR3 length: 13 amino acids. CDR1 is SQVTM and CDR2 is ANQGSEA in the germline V gene. CDR3 sequence (DNA): TGCAGCGTTCTACAGGGGGCAGGGGAGGTCCAGTACTTC. Encoded protein: CSVLQGAGEVQYF.

At least ten counts were recorded for this clonotype. The chain couples TRBV4-1 to TRBJ2-7; 7 nucleotides align to TRBD1. V shed 0 bases and J 2 bases; nucleotides not matched to a gene: 4. Looked up from germline, CDR1 is MGHRA and CDR2 is YSYEKL. The CDR3 is made up of 15 amino acids. The CDR3, as DNA: TGCGCCAGCAGCCAAGAACCTCAGGGGGCCTACGAGCAGTACTTC. Translating it yields CASSQEPQGAYEQYF.

This clonotype was observed at least ten times. The V gene is TRBV19, the J gene TRBJ2-7; unclear D gene. Germline values: CDR1 LNHDA, CDR2 SQIVND (reference sequence). The CDR3 length is 13 residues. The V gene lost 9 bases and the J gene lost 6 bases, with 18 bases spanning the gap. CDR3 region: CARYRVAPIEQYF. Here the CDR3 DNA reads TGTGCCAGATACCGGGTGGCCCCTATCGAGCAGTACTTC.

This clonotype was recorded at least ten times. This chain joins TRBV28 and TRBJ2-7; 7 nucleotides match TRBD2. This CDR3 spans 12 amino acids. Germline V gene lookup returns CDR1 MDHEN and CDR2 SYDVKM. J lost 5 bases, V lost 8 bases, and 6 bases had no gene match. The CDR3 spells CASREVCDEQYF. The CDR3 DNA is TGTGCCAGCCGGGAGGTATGCGACGAGCAGTACTTC.

There are a few counts of this clonotype. The chain employs TRBV11-1 and TRBJ2-3, with 11 bases aligning to TRBD2. Unmatched junction bases numbered 10, after V lost 5 bases and J lost 6 bases. This CDR3 has 16 amino acids. CDR1 SGHAT and CDR2 FQDESV come from the germline V gene (reference sequence). CDR3 residues: CASSTLKPSGRDTQYF. CDR3 DNA: TGTGCCAGCAGCACCCTAAAACCTAGCGGGAGGGATACGCAGTATTTT.

Many counts were recorded for this clonotype. The J gene is TRBJ2-2, the V gene TRBV7-3; D not certain. This CDR3 region has 14 residues. Germline loops: CDR1 SGHTA, CDR2 FQGTGA. V lost 5 bases, J lost 2 bases, and 9 bases lay in between. CDR3 nucleotides: TGTGCCAGCAGCCCCCGACCAAACACCGGGGAGCTGTTTTTT. Residues: CASSPRPNTGELFF.

This clonotype was recorded at least ten times. This chain joins TRBV20-1 and TRBJ2-7; 8 nucleotides align to TRBD1. Per the germline V gene, CDR1 is DFQATT and CDR2 is SNEGSKA (reference sequence). V shed 1 base, J shed 0 bases, and the junction held 2 bases outside the gene matches. The CDR3 is 14 amino acids. DNA for the CDR3: TGCAGTGCTAGAGGACAGGGGTCCTCCTACGAGCAGTACTTC. As protein: CSARGQGSSYEQYF.

This clonotype showed up many times. This sequence joins TRBV6-5 and TRBJ1-2, with no clear D. Per germline, CDR1 MNHEY and CDR2 SVGAGI. This CDR3 contains 11 residues. V lost 10 bases to trimming and J lost 3 bases, with 9 bases between them. In DNA form, the CDR3 reads TGTGCCACCGGACTGCACTATGGCTACACCTTC. Protein sequence: CATGLHYGYTF.

The chain combines TRBV18 with TRBJ2-7, with a possible D match to TRBD2 (6 bases). Trimming left V 3 bases short and J 5 bases short, with 11 bases between. Looked up from germline, CDR1 is KGHSH and CDR2 is LQKENI. This CDR3 has 13 residues. CDR3 bases: TGTGCCAGCTCACCTTCTCGGGAGAACGAGCAGTACTTC. It encodes CASSPSRENEQYF.

The chain has TRBV6-1 and TRBJ1-6; D is perhaps TRBD1 (5 bases). The CDR3 sequence is 12 residues long. V shed 10 bases and J shed 7 bases, with 11 bases lying between them. Germline V gene sequence: CDR1 MNHNS, CDR2 SASEGT. The CDR3 spells CATRDGNSPLHF. CDR3 DNA sequence: TGTGCCACCAGGGATGGCAATTCACCCCTCCACTTT.

This clonotype appeared many times. This chain uses TRBV20-1 with TRBJ1-2; D perhaps matches TRBD1 (6 bases). CDR1 DFQATT and CDR2 SNEGSKA come from the germline V gene (reference sequence). With 3 bases removed from V and 7 bases from J, the gap between germline ends came to 12 bases. This CDR3 region has 12 residues. CDR3 in amino acids: CSASGGRSGYTF. DNA of the CDR3: TGCAGTGCTAGTGGGGGGCGGAGTGGCTACACCTTC.

This clonotype was seen ten or more times. The CDR3 reads CASSLAPPNTGELFF. CDR3 sequence (DNA): TGCGCCAGCAGCTTGGCCCCACCGAACACCGGGGAGCTGTTTTTT. The V and J genes are TRBV5-1 and TRBJ2-2; D is uncertain. Per germline, CDR1 SGHRS and CDR2 YFSETQ. With 0 bases removed from V and 0 bases from J, the gap between germline ends came to 6 bases. This CDR3 region has 15 residues. Filled out from reference TRBV5-1 and TRBJ2-2, the complete variable domain reads KAGVTQTPRYLIKTRGQQVTLSCSPISGHRSVSWYQQTPGQGLQFLFEYFSETQRNKGNFPGRFSGRQFSNSRSEMNVSTLELGDSALYLCASSLAPPNTGELFFGEGSRLTVL.

A few counts support this clonotype. The gene calls are TRBV18 and TRBJ2-7; D uncertain. Trimming removed 6 bases at V and 4 bases at J, with 10 bases between. The germline CDR1 and CDR2 sequences are KGHSH and LQKENI. The CDR3 contains 12 residues. The CDR3 protein is CASSHDIYEQYF. Here the CDR3 DNA reads TGTGCCAGCTCCCACGACATTTACGAGCAGTACTTC.

This clonotype was seen repeatedly, ten times or more. V gene TRBV6-2 or TRBV6-3 combines with J gene TRBJ2-7, with TRBD2 as a possible D gene (5 bases). Trimming took off 4 bases at V and 2 bases at J, with 12 bases between the two ends. The CDR3 totals 14 residues. Germline V gives CDR1 MNHEY, CDR2 SVGEGT. The CDR3 DNA sequence: TGTGCCAGCAGTTCGGACTTTCCGACCTACGAGCAGTACTTC. Translated: CASSSDFPTYEQYF.